The T cell receptor (beta chain) under discussion was sequenced for a study of chemoradiotherapy in HPV16-positive cancers. Comment on this clone: Its target is not known.

The length of the CDR3 is 16 residues. Trimming at V came to 0 bases and at J to 8 bases, leaving 8 bases not matched to a gene. Looked up from germline, CDR1 is ENHRY and CDR2 is SYGVKD. Findings and caveats of the study: Candidate HPV-specific clones and E7-related TCR motifs grew in tumor during treatment.

Sequencing used immunoSEQ multiplex PCR; TCRdb keeps in-frame clones, though not all of them. The repertoire holds more than 6,000 clones, with around nine tenths as singletons. The V gene is TRBV10-3, the J gene TRBJ1-4, with 8 bases lining up with TRBD1. This sequence originates from a human donor with HPV-associated anogenital cancer. Sequencing was performed on tumor tissue, taken from a patient who underwent chemoradiotherapy. CDR3 DNA sequence: TGTGCCATCAGTGAGTCTACCGACAGGGGAAAGGAAAAACTGTTTTTT. Translated: CAISESTDRGKEKLFF.